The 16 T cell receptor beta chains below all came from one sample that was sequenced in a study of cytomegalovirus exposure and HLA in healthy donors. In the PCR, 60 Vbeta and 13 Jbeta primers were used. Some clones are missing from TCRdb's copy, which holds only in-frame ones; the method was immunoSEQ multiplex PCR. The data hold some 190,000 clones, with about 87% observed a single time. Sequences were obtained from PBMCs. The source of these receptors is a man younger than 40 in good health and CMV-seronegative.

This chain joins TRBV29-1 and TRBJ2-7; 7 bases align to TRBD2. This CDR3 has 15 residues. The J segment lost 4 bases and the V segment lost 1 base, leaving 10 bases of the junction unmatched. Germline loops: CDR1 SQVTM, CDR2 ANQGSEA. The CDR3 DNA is TGCAGCGTTGAAGGGGTCAGATCCGGGGGGTACGAGCAGTACTTC. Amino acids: CSVEGVRSGGYEQYF.

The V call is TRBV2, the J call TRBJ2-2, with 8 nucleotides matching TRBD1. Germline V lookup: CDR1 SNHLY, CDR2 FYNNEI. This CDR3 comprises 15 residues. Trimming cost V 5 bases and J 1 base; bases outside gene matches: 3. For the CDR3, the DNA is TGTGCCAGCAGTCCCGGGACAGGGAACACCGGGGAGCTGTTTTTT. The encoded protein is CASSPGTGNTGELFF. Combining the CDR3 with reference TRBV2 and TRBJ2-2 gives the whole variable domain EPEVTQTPSHQVTQMGQEVILRCVPISNHLYFYWYRQILGQKVEFLVSFYNNEISEKSEIFDDQFSVERPDGSNFTLKIRSTKLEDSAMYFCASSPGTGNTGELFFGEGSRLTVL.

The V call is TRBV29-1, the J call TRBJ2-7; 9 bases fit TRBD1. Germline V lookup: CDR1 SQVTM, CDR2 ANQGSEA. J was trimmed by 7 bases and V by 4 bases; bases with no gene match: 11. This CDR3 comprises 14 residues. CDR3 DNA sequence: TGCAGCGTTGGGGGACAGGGTCTATGGGGGGAGCAGTACTTC. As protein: CSVGGQGLWGEQYF.

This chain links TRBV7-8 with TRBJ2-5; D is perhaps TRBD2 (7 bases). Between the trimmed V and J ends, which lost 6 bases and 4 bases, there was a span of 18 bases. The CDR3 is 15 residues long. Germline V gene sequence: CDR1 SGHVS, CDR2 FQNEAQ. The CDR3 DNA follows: TGTGCCAGCAGGTTACAGGACGGGGGGCTAGAGACCCAGTACTTC. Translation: CASRLQDGGLETQYF.

The CDR3 sequence: CASSSRLRTGELFF. The CDR3 coding sequence is TGTGCCAGCAGCTCAAGACTGCGCACCGGGGAGCTGTTTTTT. The chain employs TRBV5-4 and TRBJ2-2; D is ambiguous. With 3 bases removed from V and 4 bases from J, the gap between germline ends came to 10 bases. The V gene's germline CDR1 is SGHNT and CDR2 YYREEE (reference sequence). The CDR3 has 14 residues.

The CDR3 coding sequence is TGTGCCAGCAGTTCCCAACAGGGCTCCGTCGGAAAACTGTTTTTT. As protein: CASSSQQGSVGKLFF. The chain couples TRBV27 to TRBJ1-4, with D possibly TRBD1 on 6 matching bases. The CDR3 loop spans 15 amino acids. Germline loops: CDR1 MNHEY, CDR2 SMNVEV (reference sequence). V was pared by 4 bases and J by 10 bases, with 19 bases between.

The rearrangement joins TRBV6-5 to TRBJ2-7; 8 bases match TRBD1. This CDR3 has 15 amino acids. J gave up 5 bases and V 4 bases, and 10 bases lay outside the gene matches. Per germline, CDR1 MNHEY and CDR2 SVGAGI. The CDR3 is CASSLYGQGWDEQYF. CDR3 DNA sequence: TGTGCCAGCAGTTTGTACGGACAGGGATGGGACGAGCAGTACTTC.

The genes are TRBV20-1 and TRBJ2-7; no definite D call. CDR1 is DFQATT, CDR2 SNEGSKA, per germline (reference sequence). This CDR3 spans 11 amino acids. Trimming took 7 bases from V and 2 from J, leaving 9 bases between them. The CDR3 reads CSVRQAYEQYF. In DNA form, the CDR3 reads TGCAGTGTTCGGCAGGCCTACGAGCAGTACTTC.

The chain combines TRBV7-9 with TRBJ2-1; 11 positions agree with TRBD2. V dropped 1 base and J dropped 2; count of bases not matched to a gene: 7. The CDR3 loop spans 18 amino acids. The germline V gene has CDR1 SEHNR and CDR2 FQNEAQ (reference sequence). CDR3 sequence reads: CASSLGGAGLAAYNEQFF. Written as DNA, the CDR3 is TGTGCCAGCAGCTTAGGGGGAGCGGGACTAGCGGCCTACAATGAGCAGTTCTTC.

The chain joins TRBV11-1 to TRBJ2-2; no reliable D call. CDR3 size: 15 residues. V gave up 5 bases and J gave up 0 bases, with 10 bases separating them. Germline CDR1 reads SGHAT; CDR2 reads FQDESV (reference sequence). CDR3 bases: TGTGCCAGCAGCCGGATGGGCCCGAACACCGGGGAGCTGTTTTTT. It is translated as CASSRMGPNTGELFF.

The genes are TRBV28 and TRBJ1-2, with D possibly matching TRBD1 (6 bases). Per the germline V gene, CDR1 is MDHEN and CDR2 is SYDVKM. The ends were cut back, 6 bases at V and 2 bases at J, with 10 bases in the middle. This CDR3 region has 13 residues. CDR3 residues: CASSPDRNYGYTF. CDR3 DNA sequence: TGTGCCAGCAGCCCAGACAGGAACTATGGCTACACCTTC.

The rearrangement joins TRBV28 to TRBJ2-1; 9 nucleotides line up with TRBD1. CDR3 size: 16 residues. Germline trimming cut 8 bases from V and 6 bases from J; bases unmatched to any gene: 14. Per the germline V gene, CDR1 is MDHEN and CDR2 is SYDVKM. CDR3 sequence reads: CASGYRAGQGINEQFF. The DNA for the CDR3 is TGTGCCAGCGGTTACCGAGCGGGACAGGGAATCAATGAGCAGTTCTTC.

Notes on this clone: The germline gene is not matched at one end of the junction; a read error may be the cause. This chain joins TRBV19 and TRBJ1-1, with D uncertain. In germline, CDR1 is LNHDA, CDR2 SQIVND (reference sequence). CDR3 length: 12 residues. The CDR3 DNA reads TGTGCCAGTAGTATCGGAGTCACTGAAGTTTTCTTT. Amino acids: CASSIGVTEVFF.

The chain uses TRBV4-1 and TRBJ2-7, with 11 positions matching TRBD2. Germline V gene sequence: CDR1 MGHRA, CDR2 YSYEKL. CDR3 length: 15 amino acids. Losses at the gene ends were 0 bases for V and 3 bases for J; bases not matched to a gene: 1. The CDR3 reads CASSQEGTSGYEQYF. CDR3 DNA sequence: TGCGCCAGCAGCCAAGAGGGGACTAGCGGCTACGAGCAGTACTTC.

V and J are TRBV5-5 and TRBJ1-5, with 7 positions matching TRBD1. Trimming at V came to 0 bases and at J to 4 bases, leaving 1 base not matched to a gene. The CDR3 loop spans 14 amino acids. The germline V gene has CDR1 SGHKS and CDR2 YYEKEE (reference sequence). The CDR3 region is CASSLAGGNQPQHF. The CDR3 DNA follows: TGTGCCAGCAGCTTGGCAGGGGGAAATCAGCCCCAGCATTTT. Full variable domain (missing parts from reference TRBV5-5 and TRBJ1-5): DAGVTQSPTHLIKTRGQQVTLRCSPISGHKSVSWYQQVLGQGPQFIFQYYEKEERGRGNFPDRFSARQFPNYSSELNVNALLLGDSALYLCASSLAGGNQPQHFGDGTRLSIL.

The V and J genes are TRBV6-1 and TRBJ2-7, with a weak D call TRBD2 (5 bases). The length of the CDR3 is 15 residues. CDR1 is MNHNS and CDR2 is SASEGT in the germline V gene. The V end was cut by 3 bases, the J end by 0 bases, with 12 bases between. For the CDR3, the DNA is TGTGCCAGCAGTGAGCCCAGCGGAAGCTCCTACGAGCAGTACTTC. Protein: CASSEPSGSSYEQYF.